These 19 T cell receptor beta chains originate from one sample sequenced in a study of cytomegalovirus exposure and HLA in healthy donors. In the PCR, 60 Vbeta and 13 Jbeta primers were used. Sequencing used immunoSEQ multiplex PCR; TCRdb keeps in-frame clones, though not all of them. This table holds some 180,000 clones, over 80% found once. Sequencing input: PBMCs. These receptors all come from a man in his forties in good health and CMV-seronegative.

The chain recombines TRBV5-1 with TRBJ2-3; no clear D gene. In germline, CDR1 is SGHRS, CDR2 YFSETQ. The CDR3 runs 14 residues. Trimming left V 3 bases short and J 0 bases short, with 8 bases between. This CDR3 reads CASSSTSSTDTQYF. The CDR3 DNA reads as TGCGCCAGCAGCTCTACTTCTAGCACAGATACGCAGTATTTT.

This chain connects TRBV18 to TRBJ2-2, with D maybe TRBD1 (6 bases). This CDR3 contains 15 residues. Germline V gives CDR1 KGHSH, CDR2 LQKENI. Between the trimmed V and J ends, which lost 3 bases and 4 bases, there was a span of 12 bases. CDR3 in amino acids: CASSPSGQTTGELFF. The DNA for the CDR3 is TGTGCCAGCTCACCGTCCGGACAGACCACCGGGGAGCTGTTTTTT.

This chain uses TRBV19 with TRBJ1-6; 7 positions match TRBD1. Germline V CDR1 and CDR2: LNHDA, SQIVND (reference sequence). Unmatched junction bases numbered 9, after V lost 3 bases and J lost 7 bases. The CDR3 runs to 16 residues. CDR3 sequence: CASSIPSTGTNSPLHF. The CDR3 region has the DNA TGTGCCAGTAGTATCCCCTCGACAGGGACCAATTCACCCCTCCACTTT. The full variable domain, rest sourced from reference TRBV19 and TRBJ1-6, is DGGITQSPKYLFRKEGQNVTLSCEQNLNHDAMYWYRQDPGQGLRLIYYSQIVNDFQKGDIAEGYSVSREKKESFPLTVTSAQKNPTAFYLCASSIPSTGTNSPLHFGNGTRLTVT.

The chain carries TRBV18 and TRBJ2-2, with D perhaps TRBD1 (5 bases). V lost 3 bases and J 3 bases, leaving 8 bases between the germline ends. The CDR3 has 14 residues. Per germline, CDR1 KGHSH and CDR2 LQKENI. For the CDR3, the DNA is TGTGCCAGCTCACCCCAGGGCTACACCGGGGAGCTGTTTTTT. Translation: CASSPQGYTGELFF.

A single count supports this clone. V is TRBV28 and J is TRBJ2-6; no definite D call. Deletions cut 2 bases from V and 0 bases from J, with 5 bases between. The germline CDR1 and CDR2 sequences are MDHEN and SYDVKM. CDR3 length: 15 residues. The CDR3 nucleotides are TGTGCCAGCAGTTTACGAGCCTCTGGGGCCAACGTCCTGACTTTC. This translates into CASSLRASGANVLTF.

CDR3 region: CASSSRTSGRARGTQYF. CDR3 nucleotide sequence: TGTGCCAGCAGCTCAAGGACTAGCGGGAGGGCGCGGGGTACGCAGTATTTT. The chain is built from TRBV7-3 and TRBJ2-3; 15 nucleotides align to TRBD2. Unmatched junction bases numbered 10, after V lost 4 bases and J lost 8 bases. This CDR3 region has 17 residues. Germline loops: CDR1 SGHTA, CDR2 FQGTGA.

The V call is TRBV7-8, the J call TRBJ2-7; D remains unclear. The CDR3 length is 13 residues. V lost 5 bases to trimming and J lost 2 bases, with 10 bases between them. From germline, CDR1 is SGHVS and CDR2 FQNEAQ. The CDR3 sequence is CASSPSTTYEQYF. CDR3 in DNA: TGTGCCAGCAGCCCTTCAACAACCTACGAGCAGTACTTC. Full variable domain (rest looked up from reference TRBV7-8 and TRBJ2-7): GAGVSQSPRYKVAKRGQDVALRCDPISGHVSLFWYQQALGQGPEFLTYFQNEAQLDKSGLPSDRFFAERPEGSVSTLKIQRTQQEDSAVYLCASSPSTTYEQYFGPGTRLTVT.

The chain carries TRBV25-1 and TRBJ2-6; tentative D call: TRBD2 (6 bases). This CDR3 comprises 17 residues. Germline assignment: CDR1 MGHDK and CDR2 SYGVNS. Trimming stripped 5 bases from V and 0 bases from J, with 14 bases between. The CDR3 spells CASSPRDGSSGANVLTF. The CDR3 nucleotides read TGTGCCAGCAGTCCCCGGGACGGGAGCTCTGGGGCCAACGTCCTGACTTTC.

The chain employs TRBV19 and TRBJ2-7; 11 nucleotides agree with TRBD2. The germline gives CDR1 LNHDA, CDR2 SQIVND (reference sequence). This CDR3 contains 15 residues. Trimming cost V 9 bases and J 4 bases; bases outside gene matches: 11. The CDR3 sequence is CASRAGTSGPYEQYF. The CDR3 DNA is TGTGCCAGCAGAGCCGGGACTAGCGGACCATACGAGCAGTACTTC.

This chain joins TRBV6-6 and TRBJ1-2, with TRBD1 matching 9 bases. Germline CDR1 is MNHNY and CDR2 is SVGAGI (reference sequence). The CDR3 totals 14 residues. After removal of 1 base from V and 6 bases from J, the junction contained 3 bases not matched to a gene. CDR3 in amino acids: CASSYLRQGDGYTF. In DNA form, the CDR3 reads TGTGCCAGCAGTTACTTGAGACAGGGGGATGGCTACACCTTC.

This clone was picked up one time. CDR3: CASSPGTSGHEQFF. CDR3 in DNA: TGTGCCAGCAGCCCGGGGACTAGCGGCCATGAGCAGTTCTTC. The rearrangement links TRBV5-6 to TRBJ2-1; 11 nucleotides match TRBD2. The trim removed 4 bases at V and 8 bases at J, leaving 5 bases unmatched. Germline assignment: CDR1 SGHDT and CDR2 YYEEEE. The CDR3 runs 14 residues.

This clone was recorded once. Compared with germline, one end of the junction differs, possibly owing to a read error. The V and J genes are TRBV28 and TRBJ2-7, with 11 bases lining up with TRBD2. There are 11 residues in the CDR3. Germline V gene sequence: CDR1 MDHEN, CDR2 SYDVKM. The CDR3 region is CASSTTSGITF. CDR3 DNA sequence: TGTGCCAGCAGTACGACTAGCGGGATAACTTTT.

The chain recombines TRBV11-2 with TRBJ2-7; D not certain. In germline, CDR1 is SGHAT, CDR2 FQNNGV. Trimming stripped 2 bases from V and 3 bases from J, with 8 bases between. The CDR3 sequence is 13 residues long. This CDR3 is CASSLSRGYEQYF. The CDR3, as DNA: TGTGCCAGCAGCTTAAGTAGAGGCTACGAGCAGTACTTC. Supplemented by reference TRBV11-2 and TRBJ2-7, the full variable domain reads EAGVAQSPRYKIIEKRQSVAFWCNPISGHATLYWYQQILGQGPKLLIQFQNNGVVDDSQLPKDRFSAERLKGVDSTLKIQPAKLEDSAVYLCASSLSRGYEQYFGPGTRLTVT.

CDR3 loop: CASSLWDRSNQPQHF. For the CDR3, the DNA is TGTGCCAGCAGTTTATGGGACAGGTCCAATCAGCCCCAGCATTTT. J is TRBJ1-5 and V is TRBV28; 7 bases fit TRBD1. Germline CDR1 and CDR2: MDHEN and SYDVKM. V shed 0 bases, J shed 3 bases, and the junction held 2 bases outside the gene matches. The CDR3 is 15 residues long. The full variable domain, completed using reference TRBV28 and TRBJ1-5, is DVKVTQSSRYLVKRTGEKVFLECVQDMDHENMFWYRQDPGLGLRLIYFSYDVKMKEKGDIPEGYSVSREKKERFSLILESASTNQTSMYLCASSLWDRSNQPQHFGDGTRLSIL.

The table lists this clone with a count of one. The CDR3: CSVRDSYYGYTF. The CDR3 coding sequence is TGCAGCGTTCGGGATAGCTACTATGGCTACACCTTC. V gene TRBV29-1 combines with J gene TRBJ1-2; no clear D. Per germline, CDR1 SQVTM and CDR2 ANQGSEA. V lost 5 bases and J 3 bases, leaving 10 bases between the germline ends. The CDR3 is 12 residues long.

V is TRBV30 and J is TRBJ1-1, with 7 positions matching TRBD1. There are 15 residues in the CDR3. The germline V gene has CDR1 GTSNPN and CDR2 SVGIG (reference sequence). V was pared by 5 bases and J by 4 bases, with 13 bases of the junction left unmatched. The DNA of the CDR3 is TGTGCCTGGGGGGGACAGTTTCTAGGCCTCACTGAAGCTTTCTTT. Its protein is CAWGGQFLGLTEAFF.

The chain joins TRBV9 to TRBJ2-1; 14 nucleotides line up with TRBD2. Trimming removed 2 bases from V and 4 bases from J; junction bases left unmatched: 2. CDR1 and CDR2 (germline): SGDLS, YYNGEE. This CDR3 comprises 16 residues. Written as DNA, the CDR3 is TGTGCCAGCAGCGTGGGACTAGCGGGAGAGTACAATGAGCAGTTCTTC. Its protein is CASSVGLAGEYNEQFF.

Comment on this clone: The junction shows a germline mismatch at one end, possibly a read error. The rearrangement links TRBV5-1 to TRBJ2-3; D gene unclear. The CDR3 sequence is 14 residues long. Per germline, CDR1 SGHRS and CDR2 YFSETQ. CDR3 sequence reads: CASSLYSSTDTQYF. In nucleotides, the CDR3 is TGCGCCAGCAGCTTGTATAGTAGCACCGATACGCAGTATTTT.

The count of this clone is one. The V gene is TRBV10-3, the J gene TRBJ1-3, with D unclear. The CDR3 is 14 residues long. Trimming removed 8 bases from V and 0 bases from J, with 11 bases in between. Germline values: CDR1 ENHRY, CDR2 SYGVKD. The CDR3 bases are TGTGCCATCGCCCAGGCCATCTCTGGAAACACCATATATTTT. Translating gives CAIAQAISGNTIYF.